Listed below are T cell receptor beta chains from one sample, sequenced in a study of radiation and T cells in renal cell carcinoma. Sequencing used immunoSEQ multiplex PCR; TCRdb keeps in-frame clones, though not all of them. The data contain over 120,000 clones, around nine tenths of them singletons. The material was blood, obtained from a patient whose treatment included radiotherapy and nephrectomy. These receptors were taken from a woman aged 50 to 60 with renal cell carcinoma. CDR3s include the opening cysteine and the closing phenylalanine or tryptophan. A D gene is named only where the DNA matches it firmly. A row's size may be missing; if present it is once, few, many or a size class.

V gene,D gene,clone size,J gene,CDR3 DNA,CDR3 protein
TRBV5-6,-,once,TRBJ2-7,TGTGCCAGCAGCTTGTATAAGCCCAGGGTCCACGAGCAGTACTTC,CASSLYKPRVHEQYF
TRBV7-9,-,-,TRBJ2-1,TGTGCCAGCAGCTTAGCGGGTCACAATGAGCAGTTCTTC,CASSLAGHNEQFF
TRBV9,TRBD2,-,TRBJ2-3,TGTGCCAGCAGCGGAGGACTAGCGGGGCTTGTAGATACGCAGTATTTT,CASSGGLAGLVDTQYF
TRBV9,TRBD2,-,TRBJ2-5,TGTGCCAGCAGCGTGACCCCGGGGGGGCAGGGAGAGACCCAGTACTTC,CASSVTPGGQGETQYF
TRBV15,TRBD2,-,TRBJ2-5,TGTGCCACCAGCAGCCCTCCAGCGGGGGACCAAGAGACCCAGTACTTC,CATSSPPAGDQETQYF
TRBV10-3,TRBD1,-,TRBJ1-2,TGTGCCACCCTGGGACAGGGTATTGGCTACACCTTC,CATLGQGIGYTF
TRBV29-1,-,-,TRBJ2-5,TGCAGCGCAGCTGAAGAGACCCAGTACTTC,CSAAEETQYF
TRBV6-5,TRBD2,-,TRBJ2-1,TGTGCCAGCAGCCGGACTAGCGGGGGGTACAATGAGCAGTTCTTC,CASSRTSGGYNEQFF
TRBV6-5,-,-,TRBJ1-3,TGTGCCAGCAGGGGAACGGGAAACACCATATATTTT,CASRGTGNTIYF
TRBV11-3,-,-,TRBJ2-3,TGTGCCAGCAGCCCGGGACGGACAAGATACGAGCAGTATTTT,CASSPGRTRYEQYF